This T cell receptor beta chain was retrieved from a study of T-cell memory formation after mild COVID-19. TCRalpha and TCRbeta libraries used 5'RACE with constant-segment primers and UMIs. One entry per CDR3 protein results from TCRdb running MiXCR on the 5' RACE reads. The data contain approximately 150,000 distinct CDR3 sequences, roughly a fifth of them seen just once; the ten biggest clones take up 2% to 2.5%. The germline CDR1 and CDR2 sequences are SQVTM and ANQGSEA. The CDR3 consists of 15 residues. The trim removed 7 bases at V and 0 bases at J, leaving 10 bases unmatched. Comments on this clonotype: Its specificity is not known.

Regarding the study as a whole: Some SARS-CoV-2-responding clones were already detected in memory before infection. Most CD4+ clones that shrank were in CM and EM, while CD8+ ones turned up in EMRA. While clones contracting from day 15 to 85 were balanced between CD4 and CD8, later expanders leaned CD4+.

V usage is TRBV29-1 and J usage is TRBJ2-3; 7 positions agree with TRBD1. This receptor was obtained from an adult woman who had mild COVID-19 (a few samples of this study predate the infection). Cell type and time point are not known. Sequences were obtained from PBMCs or a T cell subset sorted from them (not recorded which). The chain's CDR3 is CSGRKGASSTDTQYF. As DNA, the CDR3 is TGCAGCGGCCGTAAGGGGGCTTCTAGCACAGATACGCAGTATTTT.